This T cell receptor beta chain was recovered during a study of blood T cell repertoires in COVID-19. The method was immunoSEQ multiplex PCR; TCRdb's version includes in-frame clones alone and lacks a portion of them. The sample has about 400,000 clones, around 90% seen once; the top ten hold more than 2%. Of note for this clone: In the same sample, other DNA sequences code for this CDR3.

The CDR3 covers 14 residues. V shed 3 bases and J shed 1 base, with 9 bases lying between them. Germline values: CDR1 KGHSH, CDR2 LQKENI. The V and J genes are TRBV18 and TRBJ1-1, with D possibly being TRBD1 (5 bases). The specimen was PBMCs or T cells enriched from blood (not recorded which). The clonotype comes from a woman in her 40s with acute COVID-19. CDR3 amino acids: CASSPGGTNTEAFF. The CDR3 DNA reads TGTGCCAGCTCACCGGGGGGGACGAACACTGAAGCTTTCTTT.